This TCR beta chain was profiled in a study of T cells in Graves' hyperthyroidism and ophthalmopathy. Isolation of PBMCs was performed on 8.5 to 10 ml fresh peripheral blood. TCR beta CDR3 regions were amplified from RNA. HTBI primers were employed in a first-round RT-PCR of the TCR CDR3. TCRdb redid the calling of the multiplex PCR reads with MiXCR, one entry per CDR3 protein. The sample has more than 450,000 distinct CDR3 sequences; just under 20% are singletons. Trimming removed 7 bases at V and 11 bases at J, with 14 bases between. This CDR3 comprises 11 residues. Germline values: CDR1 SNHLY, CDR2 FYNNEI.

The TCR comes from a middle-aged man with Graves' ophthalmopathy. Sequenced: blood. The V and J genes are TRBV2 and TRBJ1-1; D unclear. For the CDR3, the DNA is TGTGCCAGCACGGCTTTATCAGAGGCTTTCTTT. It translates to CASTALSEAFF.